Sequencing of this T cell receptor beta chain was carried out in a study of spatial heterogeneity in lung cancer. Study-wide background: The mean occurrence of each unique TCR and UMI combination in raw reads exceeded nine.

Time point noted: sample taken at primary tumor resection. Unsorted whole RNA of tumor, nontumor lung or frozen PBMC was sequenced. A few counts support this clonotype. Germline-derived CDR1 and CDR2 are MNHEY and SVGAGI. The CDR3 length is 14 residues. With 6 bases removed from V and 6 bases from J, the gap between germline ends came to 17 bases. Each CDR3 protein is one row after TCRdb ran MiXCR on the 5' RACE reads. Of 2,000 or so distinct CDR3 sequences detected, 24% appear once; the ten largest clones hold 25%. V and J are TRBV6-5 and TRBJ1-1; maybe TRBD1 (6 bases). The TCR sequence derives from a male donor with early-stage non-small cell lung cancer. Sequenced material: normal lung tissue next to the tumor, taken at surgery. Here the CDR3 DNA reads TGTGCCAGCAGCCAGAGGGGCAGGGGCGCTGAAGCTTTCTTT. This sequence encodes CASSQRGRGAEAFF.